This T cell receptor (beta chain) was sequenced in a study of T cell responses to AZD1222 COVID-19 vaccine. General observations from the study: Two AZD1222 administrations were followed by greater Spike-specific TCR breadth and depth. Unmutated variant regions are reportedly the target of nearly half of TCRs that are spike-specific. Only after the peak T cell response were repertoires sampled.

This clone counts as medium-sized. The antigen remains undetermined. Assay: immunoSEQ multiplex PCR; the TCRdb copy retains only in-frame clones and omits some. Found here are tens of thousands of clones, approximately 90% of them singletons; the top ten hold approximately 19%. Germline CDR1 MRHNA, CDR2 SNTAGT. Trimming removed 0 bases at V and 1 base at J, with 8 bases between. The CDR3 spans 15 residues. This TCR was recovered from an adult in good health. The source material was peripheral blood, sampled on day 0 of AZD1222 vaccination. The chain recombines TRBV6-4 with TRBJ2-3; a weak D match, TRBD1 (6 bases). The CDR3 nucleotides read TGTGCCAGCAGTGACTCTCCAGGGGGCACAGATACGCAGTATTTT. This gives the protein CASSDSPGGTDTQYF.